This entry is about one T cell receptor beta chain. What it binds is unknown. A single record per CDR3 protein comes from TCRdb applying MiXCR to the RT-PCR reads. The sample has 450,000 to 600,000 distinct CDR3 sequences, 15% to 20% seen once. Germline CDR1 and CDR2: DFQATT and SNEGSKA (reference sequence). The CDR3 spans 14 residues. Trimming stripped 6 bases from V and 2 bases from J, with 16 bases between. The data originate from a study of response to subunit inactivated influenza vaccine. Study-wide findings and caveats: Each seasonal influenza vaccination recruits few new T cells, the authors suggested.

Here the sequenced sample was CD4+ T cells sorted from PBMCs, taken less than 30 months after vaccination. This TCR derives from a man aged 50 to 69 who received an inactivated influenza vaccine. The rearrangement uses TRBV20-1 and TRBJ2-5; either TRBD1 or TRBD2 may fit D (5 bases each). The CDR3 sequence: CSAQLGVYQETQYF. The CDR3, as DNA: TGCAGTGCCCAATTGGGGGTCTATCAAGAGACCCAGTACTTC.